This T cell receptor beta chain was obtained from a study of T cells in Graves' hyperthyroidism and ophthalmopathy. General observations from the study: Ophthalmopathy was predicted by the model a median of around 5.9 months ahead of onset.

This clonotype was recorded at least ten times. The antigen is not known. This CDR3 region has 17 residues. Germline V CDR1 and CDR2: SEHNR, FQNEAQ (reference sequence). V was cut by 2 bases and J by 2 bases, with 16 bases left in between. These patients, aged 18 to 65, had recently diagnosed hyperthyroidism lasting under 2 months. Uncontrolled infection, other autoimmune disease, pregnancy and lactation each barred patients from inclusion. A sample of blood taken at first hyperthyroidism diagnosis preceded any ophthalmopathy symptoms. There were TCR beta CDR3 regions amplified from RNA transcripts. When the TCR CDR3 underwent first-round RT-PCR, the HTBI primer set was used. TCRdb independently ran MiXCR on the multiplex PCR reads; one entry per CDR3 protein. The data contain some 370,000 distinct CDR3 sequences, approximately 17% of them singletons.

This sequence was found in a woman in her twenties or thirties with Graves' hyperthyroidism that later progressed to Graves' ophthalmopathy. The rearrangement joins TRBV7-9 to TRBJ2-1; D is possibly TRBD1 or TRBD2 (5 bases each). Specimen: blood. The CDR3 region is CASSLTYGTDTYNEQFF. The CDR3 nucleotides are TGTGCCAGCAGCTTAACGTATGGGACGGATACCTACAATGAGCAGTTCTTC.